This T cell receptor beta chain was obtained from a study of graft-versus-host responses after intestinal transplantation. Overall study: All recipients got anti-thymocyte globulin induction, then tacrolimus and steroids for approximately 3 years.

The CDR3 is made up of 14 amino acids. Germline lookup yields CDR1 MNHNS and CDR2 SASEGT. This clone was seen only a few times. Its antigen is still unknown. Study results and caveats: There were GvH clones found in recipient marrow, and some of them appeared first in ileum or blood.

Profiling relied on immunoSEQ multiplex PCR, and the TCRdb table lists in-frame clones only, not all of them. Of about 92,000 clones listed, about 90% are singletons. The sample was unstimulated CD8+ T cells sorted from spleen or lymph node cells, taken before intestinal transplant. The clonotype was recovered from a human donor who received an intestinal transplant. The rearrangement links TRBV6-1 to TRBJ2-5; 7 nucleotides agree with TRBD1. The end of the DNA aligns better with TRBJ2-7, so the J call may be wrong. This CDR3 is CASSEAPGGYEQYF. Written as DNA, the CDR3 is TGTGCCAGCAGTGAAGCGCCAGGGGGCTACGAGCAGTACTTC.